This T cell receptor (beta chain) was identified during a study of identical twins. This CDR3 region has 15 residues. From germline, CDR1 is SGHRS and CDR2 YFSETQ. V was trimmed by 0 bases and J by 0 bases, leaving 6 bases between them. Study-level findings and limits: High-abundance cord blood beta clonotypes had fewer insertions; memory repertoires showed none. Models predicted less out-of-frame TCR alpha sharing in monozygotic twins than was found.

Notes on this clonotype: What it recognizes is unknown.

TCRdb reanalysed the 5' RACE reads using MiXCR and keeps one entry per CDR3 protein. This repertoire shows hundreds of thousands of distinct CDR3 sequences, 15% to 20% found once; its top ten account for around 14%. A further study also used this sample, focusing on T cells expressing NK-cell markers. Per that study: Expanded NKG2C+ T cell clones were not confirmed as HCMV-specific.

This chain connects TRBV5-1 to TRBJ1-4; D gene uncertain. The TCR originated in a woman between 18 and 30 years old in good health. The sequenced sample was PBMCs. In nucleotides, the CDR3 is TGCGCCAGCAGCTTGGCGGCAGCAACTAATGAAAAACTGTTTTTT. As protein: CASSLAAATNEKLFF. Filled out from reference TRBV5-1 and TRBJ1-4, the complete variable domain reads KAGVTQTPRYLIKTRGQQVTLSCSPISGHRSVSWYQQTPGQGLQFLFEYFSETQRNKGNFPGRFSGRQFSNSRSEMNVSTLELGDSALYLCASSLAAATNEKLFFGSGTQLSVL.